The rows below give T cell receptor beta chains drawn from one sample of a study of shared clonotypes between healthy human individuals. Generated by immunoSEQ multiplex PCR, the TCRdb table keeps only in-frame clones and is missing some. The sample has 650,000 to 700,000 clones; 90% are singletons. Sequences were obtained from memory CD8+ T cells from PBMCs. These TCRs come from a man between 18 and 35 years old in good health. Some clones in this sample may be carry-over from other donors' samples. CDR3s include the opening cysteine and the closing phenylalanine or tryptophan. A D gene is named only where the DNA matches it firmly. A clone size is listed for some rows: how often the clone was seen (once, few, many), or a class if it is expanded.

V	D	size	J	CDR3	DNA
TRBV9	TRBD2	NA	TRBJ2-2	CASSDPLSGTTTGELFF	TGTGCCAGCAGCGATCCTCTTAGCGGGACCACCACCGGGGAGCTGTTTTTT
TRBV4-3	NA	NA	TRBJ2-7	CASSQDQAYEQYF	TGCGCCAGCAGCCAAGATCAGGCCTACGAGCAGTACTTC
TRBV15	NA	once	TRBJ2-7	CATSLPGSYEQYF	TGTGCCACCAGTTTACCGGGATCCTACGAGCAGTACTTC
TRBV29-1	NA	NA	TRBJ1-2	CSVEDLRKGGYGYTF	TGCAGCGTTGAAGATCTTCGGAAAGGCGGCTATGGCTACACCTTC
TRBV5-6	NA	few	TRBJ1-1	CASSWANTEAFF	TGTGCCAGCAGCTGGGCAAACACTGAAGCTTTCTTT
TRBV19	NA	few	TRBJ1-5	CASSGGQHSNQPQHF	TGTGCCAGTAGTGGCGGACAGCATAGCAATCAGCCCCAGCATTTT
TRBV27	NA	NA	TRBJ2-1	CASTGWAAGYNEQFF	TGTGCCAGCACCGGGTGGGCGGCCGGCTACAATGAGCAGTTCTTC
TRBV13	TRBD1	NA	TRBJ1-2	CASSSEGQDYTF	TGTGCCAGCAGCTCTGAGGGACAGGACTACACCTTC
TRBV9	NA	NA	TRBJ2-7	CASSTRHGEDEQYF	TGTGCCAGCAGCACCCGCCACGGTGAGGACGAGCAGTACTTC
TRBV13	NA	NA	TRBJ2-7	CASSLRPGYEQYF	TGTGCCAGCAGCTTACGACCTGGTTACGAGCAGTACTTC
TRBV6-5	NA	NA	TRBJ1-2	CASSGDDYYGYTF	TGTGCCAGCTCGGGGGATGATTACTATGGCTACACCTTC
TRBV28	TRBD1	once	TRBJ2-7	CASSLNRGNYEQYF	TGTGCCAGCAGTCTTAACAGGGGGAACTACGAGCAGTACTTC
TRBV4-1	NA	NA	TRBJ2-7	CASSQAEFLVSEQYF	TGCGCCAGCAGCCAAGCGGAGTTTCTGGTCAGCGAGCAGTACTTC
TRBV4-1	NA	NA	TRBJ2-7	CASSQDKGAGYEQYF	TGCGCCAGCAGCCAAGATAAGGGGGCGGGGTACGAGCAGTACTTC
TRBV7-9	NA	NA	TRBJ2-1	CASSLGGRPGNEQFF	TGTGCCAGCAGCCTGGGGGGCCGCCCTGGGAATGAGCAGTTCTTC
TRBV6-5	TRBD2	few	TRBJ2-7	CASSPGLHEQYF	TGTGCCAGCAGTCCGGGACTACACGAGCAGTACTTC
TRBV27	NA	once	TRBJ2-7	CASSPGSYEQYF	TGTGCCAGCAGTCCCGGCTCCTACGAGCAGTACTTC
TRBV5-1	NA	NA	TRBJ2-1	CASSLAGASDYNEQFF	TGCGCCAGCAGCTTGGCCGGGGCTAGCGACTACAATGAGCAGTTCTTC
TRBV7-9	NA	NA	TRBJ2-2	CASSLGQDTGELFF	TGTGCCAGCAGCTTAGGACAGGATACCGGGGAGCTGTTTTTT
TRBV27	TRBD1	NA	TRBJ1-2	CASSLWGQGDNGYTF	TGTGCCAGCAGTTTATGGGGACAGGGGGATAATGGCTACACCTTC
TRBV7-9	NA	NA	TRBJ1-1	CASTRGLAEAFF	TGTGCCAGCACGAGAGGGTTGGCTGAAGCTTTCTTT
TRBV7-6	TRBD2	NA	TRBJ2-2	CASSQGLAPNTGELFF	TGTGCCAGCAGCCAGGGACTAGCGCCGAACACCGGGGAGCTGTTTTTT
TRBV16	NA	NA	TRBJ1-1	CASSPHSNTEAFF	TGTGCCAGCAGCCCGCACTCGAACACTGAAGCTTTCTTT
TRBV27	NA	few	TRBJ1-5	CASSLSSYSNQPQHF	TGTGCCAGCAGTTTATCCAGTTATAGCAATCAGCCCCAGCATTTT
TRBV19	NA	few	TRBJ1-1	CASSLRQNLNTEAFF	TGTGCCAGTAGTCTTCGACAGAATTTGAACACTGAAGCTTTCTTT
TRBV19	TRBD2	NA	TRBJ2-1	CASSISSGLWNEQFF	TGTGCCAGTAGTATTTCTAGCGGGTTGTGGAATGAGCAGTTCTTC